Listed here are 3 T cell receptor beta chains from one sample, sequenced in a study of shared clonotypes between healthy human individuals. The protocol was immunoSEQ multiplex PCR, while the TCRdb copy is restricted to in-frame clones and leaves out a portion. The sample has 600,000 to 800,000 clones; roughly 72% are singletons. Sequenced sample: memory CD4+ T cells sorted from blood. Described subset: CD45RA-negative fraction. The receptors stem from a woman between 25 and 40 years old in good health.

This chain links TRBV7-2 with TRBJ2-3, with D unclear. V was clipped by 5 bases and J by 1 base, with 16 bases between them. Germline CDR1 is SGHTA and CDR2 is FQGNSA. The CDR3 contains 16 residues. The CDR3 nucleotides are TGTGCCAGCAGCCTTGCCCCCGGGCACGGCACAGATACGCAGTATTTT. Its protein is CASSLAPGHGTDTQYF.

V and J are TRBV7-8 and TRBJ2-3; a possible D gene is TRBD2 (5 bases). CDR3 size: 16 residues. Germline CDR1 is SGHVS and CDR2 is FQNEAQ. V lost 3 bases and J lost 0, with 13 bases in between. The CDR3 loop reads CASSFASSGSTDTQYF. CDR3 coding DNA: TGTGCCAGCAGCTTTGCCTCCAGCGGTAGCACAGATACGCAGTATTTT.

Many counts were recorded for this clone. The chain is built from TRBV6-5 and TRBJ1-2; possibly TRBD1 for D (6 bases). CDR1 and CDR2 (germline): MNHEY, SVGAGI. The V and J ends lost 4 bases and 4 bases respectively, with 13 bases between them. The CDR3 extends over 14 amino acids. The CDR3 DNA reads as TGTGCCAGCAGTTCTCAAGGGGGTGGCTATGGCTACACCTTC. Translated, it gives CASSSQGGGYGYTF.